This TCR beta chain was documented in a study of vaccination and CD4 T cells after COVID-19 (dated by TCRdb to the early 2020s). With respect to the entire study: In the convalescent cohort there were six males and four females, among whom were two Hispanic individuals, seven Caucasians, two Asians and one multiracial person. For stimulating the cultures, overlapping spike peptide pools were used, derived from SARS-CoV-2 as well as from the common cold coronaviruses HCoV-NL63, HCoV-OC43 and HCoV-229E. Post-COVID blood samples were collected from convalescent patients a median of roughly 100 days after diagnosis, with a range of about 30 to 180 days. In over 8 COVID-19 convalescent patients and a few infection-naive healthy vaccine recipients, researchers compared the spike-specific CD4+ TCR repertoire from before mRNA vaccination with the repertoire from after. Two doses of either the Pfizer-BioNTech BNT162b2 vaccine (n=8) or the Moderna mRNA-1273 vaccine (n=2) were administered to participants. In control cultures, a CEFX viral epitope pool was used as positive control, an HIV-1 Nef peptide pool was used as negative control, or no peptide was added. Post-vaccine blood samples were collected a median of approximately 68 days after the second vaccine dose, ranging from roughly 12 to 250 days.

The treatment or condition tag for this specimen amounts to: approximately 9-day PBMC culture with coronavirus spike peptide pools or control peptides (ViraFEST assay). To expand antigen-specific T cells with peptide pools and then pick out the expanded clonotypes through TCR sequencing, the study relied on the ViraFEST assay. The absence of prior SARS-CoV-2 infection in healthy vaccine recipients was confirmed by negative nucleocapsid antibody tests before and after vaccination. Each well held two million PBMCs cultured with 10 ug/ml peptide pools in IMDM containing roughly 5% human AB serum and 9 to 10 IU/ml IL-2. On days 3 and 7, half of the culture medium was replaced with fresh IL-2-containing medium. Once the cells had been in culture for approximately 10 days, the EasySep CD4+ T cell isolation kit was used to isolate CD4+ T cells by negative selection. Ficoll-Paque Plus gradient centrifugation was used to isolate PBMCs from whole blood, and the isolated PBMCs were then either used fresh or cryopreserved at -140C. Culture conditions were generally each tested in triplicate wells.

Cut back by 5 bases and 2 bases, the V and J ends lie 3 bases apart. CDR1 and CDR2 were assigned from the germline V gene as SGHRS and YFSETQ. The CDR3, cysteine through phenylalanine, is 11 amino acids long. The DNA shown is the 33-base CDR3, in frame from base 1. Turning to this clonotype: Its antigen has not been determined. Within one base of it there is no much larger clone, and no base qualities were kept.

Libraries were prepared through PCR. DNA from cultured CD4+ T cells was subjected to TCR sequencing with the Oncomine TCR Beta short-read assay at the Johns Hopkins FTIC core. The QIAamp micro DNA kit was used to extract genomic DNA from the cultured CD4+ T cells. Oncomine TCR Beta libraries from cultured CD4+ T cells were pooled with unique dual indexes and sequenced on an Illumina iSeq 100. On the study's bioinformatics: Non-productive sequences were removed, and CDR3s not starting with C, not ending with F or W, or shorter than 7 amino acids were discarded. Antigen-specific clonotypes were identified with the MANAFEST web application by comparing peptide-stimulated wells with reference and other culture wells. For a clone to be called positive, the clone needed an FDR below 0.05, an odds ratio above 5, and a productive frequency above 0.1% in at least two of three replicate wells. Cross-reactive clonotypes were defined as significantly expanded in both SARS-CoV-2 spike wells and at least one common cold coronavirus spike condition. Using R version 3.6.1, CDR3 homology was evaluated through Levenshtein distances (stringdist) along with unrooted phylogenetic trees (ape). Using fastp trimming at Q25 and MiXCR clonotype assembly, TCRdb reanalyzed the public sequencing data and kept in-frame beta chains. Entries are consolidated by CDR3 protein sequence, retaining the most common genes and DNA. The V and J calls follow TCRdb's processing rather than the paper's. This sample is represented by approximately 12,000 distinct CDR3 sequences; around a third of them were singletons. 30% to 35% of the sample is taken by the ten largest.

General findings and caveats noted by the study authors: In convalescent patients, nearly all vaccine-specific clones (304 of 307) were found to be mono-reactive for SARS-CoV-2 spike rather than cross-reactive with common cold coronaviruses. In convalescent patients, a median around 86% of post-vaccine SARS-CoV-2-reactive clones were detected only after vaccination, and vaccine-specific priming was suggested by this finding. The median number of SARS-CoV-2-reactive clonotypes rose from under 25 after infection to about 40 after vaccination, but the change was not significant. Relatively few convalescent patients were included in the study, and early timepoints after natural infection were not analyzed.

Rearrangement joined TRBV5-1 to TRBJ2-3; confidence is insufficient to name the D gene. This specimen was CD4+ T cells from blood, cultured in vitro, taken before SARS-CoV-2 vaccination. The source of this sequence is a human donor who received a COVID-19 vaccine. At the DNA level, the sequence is TGCGCCAGCAGGGCCACAGATACGCAGTATTTT. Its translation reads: CASRATDTQYF.